The clone carrying this T cell receptor beta chain was seen more than once but under ten times. No antigen is known for it. Following RNA extraction, reverse transcription yielded cDNA that acted as the sequencing template. The protocol was immunoSEQ multiplex PCR, while the TCRdb copy is restricted to in-frame clones and leaves out a portion. This sample yields more than 200,000 clones, of which just over 65% are seen a single time; 1.2% belongs to the top ten. Treatment of the sample: oral pan-JAK inhibitor, 5-10 mg twice daily. The sample originates from a study of CD8+ T cells in alopecia areata. Study-wide results and limits: Administration of tofacitinib significantly diminished scalp clonality and expanded CD8+ clones within the top 100. Scalp samples also yield sequences from resident alphabeta T cells of normal skin. Many expanded lesional clones persisted during tofacitinib (in both scalp and blood).

Germline V gene lookup returns CDR1 SQVTM and CDR2 ANQGSEA. Deletions cut 2 bases from V and 3 bases from J, with 7 bases between. The CDR3 spans 12 residues. The source material was CD4+ T cells sorted from blood, sampled at approximately week 42, from a patient treated with tofacitinib. The chain employs TRBV29-1 and TRBJ1-2; D gene uncertain. This receptor was identified in a human donor with alopecia areata. CDR3 bases: TGCAGCGTTGAACGGGTTGACTATGGCTACACCTTC. Residues: CSVERVDYGYTF.